This T cell receptor (beta chain) was sequenced during a study of blood T cell repertoires in COVID-19. Turning to the study itself: From T cells, B-cell-depleted T cells, or PBMCs came the material, which was cDNA or gDNA.

Clones were sequenced by immunoSEQ multiplex PCR, and TCRdb holds only the in-frame ones, with some missing. The table has fewer than 250,000 clones, about 76% seen once. Participants came from 24 US areas, aged roughly 18 to 95 years. The length of the CDR3 is 17 residues. The chain has TRBV21-1 and TRBJ2-1; TRBD2, the table's D call, was not compared with the DNA. TRBV21-1 corresponds to a pseudogene. The sequence came from a woman in her forties or fifties with acute COVID-19. The specimen was PBMCs or T cells enriched from blood (not recorded which). This CDR3 reads CASSKDTGSSSYNEQFF. In nucleotides, the CDR3 is TGTGCCAGCAGCAAAGATACGGGGTCAAGCTCCTACAATGAGCAGTTCTTC.